The subject of this entry is one TCR beta chain. The antigen is undetermined. The V segment lost 1 base and the J segment 2 bases; nucleotides outside the gene matches: 5. The germline gives CDR1 MRHNA, CDR2 SNTAGT. The length of the CDR3 is 17 residues. The record originates from a study of T cell responses to AZD1222 COVID-19 vaccine. Overall study context: Combined were second doses at about 4 or about 12 weeks.

Libraries were prepared by immunoSEQ multiplex PCR; TCRdb keeps only in-frame clonotypes and omits some of them. In the table there are some 200,000 clones, 85% to 95% of which are singletons. Regarding the study as a whole: Seropositivity was recorded at baseline in only six AZD1222 recipients. Nearly half of spike-specific TCRs reportedly target variant regions that are unmutated in the B.1.351 and B.1.1.7 variants.

Sample: peripheral blood, taken on day 0 of AZD1222 vaccination. This receptor was taken from an adult in good health. The chain recombines TRBV6-4 with TRBJ2-5; 12 bases match TRBD2. CDR3 nucleotide sequence: TGTGCCAGCAGTGACTTAAGACTAGCGGGGGAACAAGAGACCCAGTACTTC. Translation gives CASSDLRLAGEQETQYF.